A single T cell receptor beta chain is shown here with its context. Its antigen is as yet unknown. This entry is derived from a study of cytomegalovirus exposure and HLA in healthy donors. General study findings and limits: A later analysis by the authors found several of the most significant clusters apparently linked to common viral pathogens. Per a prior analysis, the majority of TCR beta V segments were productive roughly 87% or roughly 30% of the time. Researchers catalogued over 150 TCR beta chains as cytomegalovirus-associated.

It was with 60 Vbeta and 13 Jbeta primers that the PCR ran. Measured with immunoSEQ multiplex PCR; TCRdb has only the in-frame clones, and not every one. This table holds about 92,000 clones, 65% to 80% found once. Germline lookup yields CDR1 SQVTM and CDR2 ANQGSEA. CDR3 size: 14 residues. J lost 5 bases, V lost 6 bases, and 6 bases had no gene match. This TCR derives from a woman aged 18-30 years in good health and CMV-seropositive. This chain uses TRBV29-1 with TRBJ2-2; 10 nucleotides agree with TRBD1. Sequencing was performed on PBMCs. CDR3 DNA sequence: TGCAGCGTGGGGGACAGGGGAAGTACCGGGGAGCTGTTTTTT. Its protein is CSVGDRGSTGELFF.